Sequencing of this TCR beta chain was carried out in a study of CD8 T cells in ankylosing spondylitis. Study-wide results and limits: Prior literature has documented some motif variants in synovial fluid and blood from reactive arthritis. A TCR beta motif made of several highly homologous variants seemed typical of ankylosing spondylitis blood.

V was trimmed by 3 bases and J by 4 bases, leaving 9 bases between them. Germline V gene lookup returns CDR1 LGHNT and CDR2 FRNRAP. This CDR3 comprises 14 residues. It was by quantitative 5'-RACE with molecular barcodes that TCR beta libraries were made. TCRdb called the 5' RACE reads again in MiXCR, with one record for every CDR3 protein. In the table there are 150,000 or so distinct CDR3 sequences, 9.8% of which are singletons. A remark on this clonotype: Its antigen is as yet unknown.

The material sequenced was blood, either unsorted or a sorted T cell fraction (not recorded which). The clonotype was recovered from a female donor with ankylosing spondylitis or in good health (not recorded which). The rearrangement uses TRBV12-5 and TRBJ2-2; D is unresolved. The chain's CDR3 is CASGFLQPTGELFF. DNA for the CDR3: TGTGCTAGTGGTTTTCTTCAGCCCACCGGGGAGCTGTTTTTT. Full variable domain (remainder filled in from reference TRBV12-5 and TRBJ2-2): DARVTQTPRHKVTEMGQEVTMRCQPILGHNTVFWYRQTMMQGLELLAYFRNRAPLDDSGMPKDRFSAEMPDATLATLKIQPSEPRDSAVYFCASGFLQPTGELFFGEGSRLTVL.